What follows are 20 T cell receptor beta chains derived from one specimen sequenced in a study of lymphopenia after photon versus proton radiotherapy. This table comes from immunoSEQ multiplex PCR, and its TCRdb copy is limited to in-frame clones, with some not included. The data contain 55,000 to 75,000 clones, under 95% of them seen just once; the ten biggest clones take up roughly 2.7%. This specimen was peripheral blood, taken from a patient treated with photon-based radiotherapy. The receptors come from a woman aged 70 to 79 with pancreatic cancer.

The chain joins TRBV15 to TRBJ2-3, with D tentatively TRBD1 or TRBD2 (5 bases each). The CDR3 spans 18 residues. V lost 1 base and J lost 0, with 17 bases in between. Germline V gene sequence: CDR1 LNHNV, CDR2 YYDKDF (reference sequence). CDR3 residues: CATSRGGRFGGSTDTQYF. CDR3 nucleotides: TGTGCCACCAGCAGAGGGGGACGATTTGGGGGAAGCACAGATACGCAGTATTTT.

The chain joins TRBV4-2 to TRBJ1-5; 8 bases are shared with TRBD1. CDR1 LGHNA and CDR2 YNFKEQ come from the germline V gene. V dropped 2 bases and J dropped 1; count of bases not matched to a gene: 1. CDR3 length: 15 amino acids. The CDR3 spells CASSQWTGSNQPQHF. The CDR3 DNA is TGTGCCAGCAGCCAATGGACAGGGAGCAATCAGCCCCAGCATTTT.

J is TRBJ1-1 and V is TRBV19, with TRBD1 matching over 7 bases. The CDR3 covers 13 residues. Trimming took 4 bases from V and 7 from J; bases not matched to a gene: 6. Germline V gives CDR1 LNHDA, CDR2 SQIVND (reference sequence). For the CDR3, the DNA is TGTGCCAGTAGTACCTTTCGGACAGGTGAAGCTTTCTTT. This sequence encodes CASSTFRTGEAFF.

This sequence joins TRBV28 and TRBJ2-3; no firm D call. This CDR3 is built from 15 residues. The germline V gene has CDR1 MDHEN and CDR2 SYDVKM. V lost 1 base and J lost 1, with 9 bases in between. Written as DNA, the CDR3 is TGTGCCAGCAGTTTATACGACTCTCGCACAGATACGCAGTATTTT. Translated, it gives CASSLYDSRTDTQYF.

V gene TRBV2 combines with J gene TRBJ1-5; D remains ambiguous. Trimming took 6 bases from V and 2 from J, leaving 17 bases between them. Germline CDR1 reads SNHLY; CDR2 reads FYNNEI. This CDR3 spans 16 amino acids. CDR3 DNA: TGTGCCAGCAGAGCCCTCATGGCGGGAGGCAATCAGCCCCAGCATTTT. Its translation is CASRALMAGGNQPQHF.

This clone came up once. The genes are TRBV14 and TRBJ2-5; D might be TRBD1 or TRBD2, each matching 5 bases. The V end was cut by 0 bases, the J end by 1 base, with 9 bases between. CDR3 length: 15 residues. In germline, CDR1 is SGHDN, CDR2 FVKESK. The DNA of the CDR3 is TGTGCCAGCAGCCAAGATTTGGGACCCCAAGAGACCCAGTACTTC. The encoded protein is CASSQDLGPQETQYF.

The V call is TRBV30, the J call TRBJ1-3, with D uncertain. Germline V gives CDR1 GTSNPN, CDR2 SVGIG (reference sequence). The CDR3 contains 20 residues. Trimming took 0 bases from V and 0 from J, leaving 24 bases between them. This chain's CDR3 is CAWSVERNTFTTDSGNTIYF. CDR3 in DNA: TGTGCCTGGAGTGTTGAGAGAAACACATTTACGACGGACTCTGGAAACACCATATATTTT.

The CDR3 spells CASSDSRGADEQYF. DNA for the CDR3: TGTGCCAGCAGTGACAGTCGGGGGGCGGACGAGCAGTACTTC. The V call is TRBV6-5, the J call TRBJ2-7; the D gene is possibly TRBD2 (7 bases). From germline, CDR1 is MNHEY and CDR2 SVGAGI. Trimming shortened V by 5 bases and J by 5 bases, and 16 bases separated the two germline ends. CDR3 length equals 14 residues.

The V call is TRBV28, the J call TRBJ1-1; no reliable D call. V shed 7 bases and J shed 5 bases, with 20 bases lying between them. The CDR3 is 15 amino acids. In germline, CDR1 is MDHEN, CDR2 SYDVKM. CDR3 residues: CASKDPGRLGTEAFF. The CDR3, as DNA: TGTGCCAGCAAGGACCCGGGGAGGTTGGGAACTGAAGCTTTCTTT.

The V and J genes are TRBV15 and TRBJ2-2; TRBD1 might be the D (6 bases). In germline, CDR1 is LNHNV, CDR2 YYDKDF (reference sequence). V was pared by 0 bases and J by 1 base, with 6 bases between. CDR3 length: 15 amino acids. CDR3 in DNA: TGTGCCACCAGCAGAGACAGGGGGAACACCGGGGAGCTGTTTTTT. This encodes CATSRDRGNTGELFF.

The V and J genes are TRBV7-8 and TRBJ2-7, with 7 nucleotides matching TRBD1. The CDR3 is 14 residues long. V shed 5 bases and J 2 bases; nucleotides not matched to a gene: 6. Germline CDR1 reads SGHVS; CDR2 reads FQNEAQ. CDR3 nucleotides: TGTGCCAGCAGCGGGGTGGACAGGCCCTACGAGCAGTACTTC. It codes for CASSGVDRPYEQYF.

The chain couples TRBV4-3 to TRBJ2-2; 8 bases are shared with TRBD2. Germline V gene lookup returns CDR1 LGHNA and CDR2 YSLEER. V lost 2 bases and J lost 8; bases outside the gene matches: 4. CDR3 length: 14 residues. The CDR3 DNA follows: TGCGCCAGCAGCCAATCGGGGGGGATGGGGGAGCTGTTTTTT. Protein product: CASSQSGGMGELFF.

The rearrangement links TRBV4-1 to TRBJ2-2; weak D call: TRBD2 (5 bases). Germline CDR1 MGHRA, CDR2 YSYEKL. V was trimmed by 4 bases and J by 5 bases, leaving 23 bases between them. This CDR3 spans 18 amino acids. The CDR3 region is CASSPSEAGPRGTGELFF. CDR3 coding DNA: TGCGCCAGCAGCCCCTCCGAGGCGGGCCCAAGAGGGACCGGGGAGCTGTTTTTT.

This chain joins TRBV5-6 and TRBJ1-3; the D is unclear. This CDR3 has 14 amino acids. The germline CDR1 and CDR2 sequences are SGHDT and YYEEEE. Trimming took 2 bases from V and 0 from J, leaving 6 bases between them. CDR3: CASSFHSSGNTIYF. The CDR3 DNA reads as TGTGCCAGCAGCTTCCACAGCTCTGGAAACACCATATATTTT. Drawing the rest from reference TRBV5-6 and TRBJ1-3, the complete variable domain is DAGVTQSPTHLIKTRGQQVTLRCSPKSGHDTVSWYQQALGQGPQFIFQYYEEEERQRGNFPDRFSGHQFPNYSSELNVNALLLGDSALYLCASSFHSSGNTIYFGEGSWLTVV.

This clone is a singleton in its sample. The rearrangement uses TRBV6-5 and TRBJ2-1; 11 bases fit TRBD2. Germline assignment: CDR1 MNHEY and CDR2 SVGAGI. The CDR3 runs to 15 residues. V trimming: 6 bases; J trimming: 8 bases; junction bases outside the gene matches: 9. The CDR3 loop reads CASRLSGTSGDEQFF. The CDR3 nucleotides read TGTGCCAGCAGGCTCTCCGGGACTAGCGGCGATGAGCAGTTCTTC.

CDR3 sequence reads: CASSSWTVNTEAFF. The CDR3 bases are TGTGCCAGCAGCTCCTGGACGGTGAACACTGAAGCTTTCTTT. This sequence joins TRBV11-2 and TRBJ1-1; D gene ambiguous. The CDR3 covers 14 residues. Trimming took 4 bases from V and 0 from J, leaving 9 bases between them. Germline V lookup: CDR1 SGHAT, CDR2 FQNNGV.

The genes are TRBV7-8 and TRBJ2-5, with 15 positions matching TRBD2. Matching the DNA end better, TRBJ2-7 makes the J call doubtful. The CDR3 consists of 18 residues. Germline V CDR1 and CDR2: SGHVS, FQNEAQ. CDR3 DNA: TGTGCCAGCAGCAAGGGACTAGCGGGAGGCCTGAGCTCCTACGAGCAGTACTTC. Protein product: CASSKGLAGGLSSYEQYF.

This rearrangement joins TRBV2 to TRBJ1-2, with D possibly TRBD1 on 6 matching bases. CDR3 length equals 15 residues. Germline CDR1 and CDR2: SNHLY and FYNNEI. Trimming removed 4 bases from V and 5 bases from J, with 17 bases in between. The CDR3 spells CASSGRDTTKYGYTF. For the CDR3, the DNA is TGTGCCAGCAGTGGGCGGGACACCACGAAATATGGCTACACCTTC.

The chain is built from TRBV4-2 and TRBJ2-5; D unresolved. The CDR3 totals 16 residues. CDR1 and CDR2 (germline): LGHNA, YNFKEQ. With 7 bases removed from V and 5 bases from J, the gap between germline ends came to 23 bases. The CDR3 protein is CASTPNVGSSLETQYF. The CDR3 DNA reads TGTGCCAGCACCCCGAATGTGGGTAGCAGTCTGGAGACCCAGTACTTC.

V is TRBV11-1 and J is TRBJ2-1, with D perhaps being TRBD1 or TRBD2 (6 bases each). The length of the CDR3 is 14 residues. V dropped 1 base and J dropped 8 bases, with 12 bases sitting between them. Per germline, CDR1 SGHAT and CDR2 FQDESV (reference sequence). The CDR3 region is CASSLGEGGHEQFF. The CDR3 coding sequence is TGTGCCAGCAGCTTAGGAGAGGGGGGCCATGAGCAGTTCTTC.